The 19 T cell receptor beta chains reported below all come from one sample, sequenced in a study of CD8 T cells in Susac syndrome. Reverse transcription of roughly 0.5 to 1 ug RNA used random hexamers. In TCRdb, the immunoSEQ multiplex PCR reads were re-called with MiXCR into one record per CDR3 protein. The repertoire has a few hundred thousand distinct CDR3 sequences, 85% of them found once; the top ten carry about 0.1%. The sequenced sample was CD8+ T cells from PBMCs. The origin of the receptors is a human donor with multiple sclerosis.

The rearrangement links TRBV5-6 to TRBJ2-5; D possibly corresponds to TRBD1 (5 bases). Germline CDR1 and CDR2: SGHDT and YYEEEE. V was pared by 1 base and J by 5 bases, with 12 bases between. The CDR3 has 14 amino acids. CDR3 nucleotides: TGTGCCAGCAGCTTGTTTGATGGGGCTGAGACCCAGTACTTC. This gives the protein CASSLFDGAETQYF.

V gene TRBV3-1 combines with J gene TRBJ2-3, with 8 bases lining up with TRBD2. The CDR3 has 17 amino acids. The V gene's germline CDR1 is LGHDT and CDR2 YNNKEL (reference sequence). Trimming took 1 base from V and 10 from J; bases not matched to a gene: 16. The CDR3 bases are TGTGCCAGCAGCCAAGGGGATCTCGGGAGGGGTGAATCGTCGCAGTATTTT. This encodes CASSQGDLGRGESSQYF.

J is TRBJ2-1 and V is TRBV30; 7 nucleotides agree with TRBD2. CDR1 and CDR2 from the germline V gene are GTSNPN and SVGIG (reference sequence). CDR3 length equals 15 residues. The junction had 11 bases not matched to a gene; V was cut back by 1 base and J by 8 bases. The CDR3 here is CAWSAGTTALDEQFF. The CDR3 region has the DNA TGTGCCTGGAGTGCCGGGACTACCGCTCTTGATGAGCAGTTCTTC. The full variable domain, rest sourced from reference TRBV30 and TRBJ2-1, is SQTIHQWPATLVQPVGSPLSLECTVEGTSNPNLYWYRQAAGRGLQLLFYSVGIGQISSEVPQNLSASRPQDRQFILSSKKLLLSDSGFYLCAWSAGTTALDEQFFGPGTRLTVL.

This clonotype was detected once. The chain links TRBV28 to TRBJ2-5; a weak D match, TRBD2 (6 bases). The germline V and J ends were trimmed by 4 bases and 4 bases, with 16 bases remaining between them. Germline CDR1 is MDHEN and CDR2 is SYDVKM. The CDR3 contains 15 residues. This chain's CDR3 is CASSWLGGGGETQYF. DNA of the CDR3: TGTGCCAGCAGTTGGTTGGGTGGGGGAGGAGAGACCCAGTACTTC.

This rearrangement joins TRBV6-5 to TRBJ1-2; possibly TRBD1 for D (6 bases). The germline V gene encodes CDR1 MNHEY and CDR2 SVGAGI. The V end lost 4 bases, the J end lost 3 bases, and 24 bases lay between the germline ends. This CDR3 is built from 18 residues. The CDR3 spells CASSSYSDPPGHYYGYTF. The DNA of the CDR3 is TGTGCCAGCAGTTCCTACTCAGACCCTCCGGGACACTACTATGGCTACACCTTC.

V and J are TRBV4-1 and TRBJ2-7, with 9 positions matching TRBD1. After removal of 1 base from V and 2 bases from J, the junction contained 6 bases not matched to a gene. Germline V gene data show CDR1 as MGHRA and CDR2 as YSYEKL. This CDR3 comprises 16 residues. The CDR3 DNA follows: TGCGCCAGCAGCCAAGCCCTCGGACAGGGGACCTACGAGCAGTACTTC. Its protein is CASSQALGQGTYEQYF.

The chain has TRBV4-1 and TRBJ2-2; the match to TRBD2 covers 9 bases. The CDR3 runs 16 residues. Germline lookup yields CDR1 MGHRA and CDR2 YSYEKL. After removal of 1 base from V and 9 bases from J, the junction contained 9 bases not matched to a gene. CDR3 loop: CASSQVATSGLRELFF. The CDR3 coding sequence is TGCGCCAGCAGCCAAGTCGCGACTAGCGGTCTTCGGGAGCTGTTTTTT.

This clonotype showed up just a few times. The J gene is TRBJ2-7, the V gene TRBV27; unclear D gene. Germline V CDR1 and CDR2: MNHEY, SMNVEV (reference sequence). CDR3 length: 13 residues. V was shortened by 5 bases and J by 1 base, with 9 bases between the two germline ends. As DNA, the CDR3 is TGTGCCAGCAGTCCAACCCCGTCCTACGAGCAGTACTTC. Amino acids: CASSPTPSYEQYF.

The chain recombines TRBV5-1 with TRBJ2-7; weak D call: TRBD1 (6 bases). This CDR3 has 15 amino acids. In germline, CDR1 is SGHRS, CDR2 YFSETQ. V dropped 3 bases and J dropped 5 bases, with 18 bases sitting between them. CDR3 loop: CASSSPPDRPHEQYF. DNA of the CDR3: TGCGCCAGCAGCTCCCCGCCTGACAGGCCGCACGAGCAGTACTTC.

The chain employs TRBV2 and TRBJ1-3; D uncertain. Trimming left V 3 bases short and J 0 bases short, with 6 bases between. The CDR3 length is 14 residues. The V gene's germline CDR1 is SNHLY and CDR2 FYNNEI. DNA for the CDR3: TGTGCCAGCAGTGACACCCGCTCTGGAAACACCATATATTTT. Protein product: CASSDTRSGNTIYF.

A few counts support this clonotype. The chain has TRBV13 and TRBJ2-1; D call uncertain. The V end was cut by 3 bases, the J end by 8 bases, with 11 bases between. The CDR3 is 13 amino acids. Germline V gene data show CDR1 as PRHDT and CDR2 as FYEKMQ (reference sequence). The CDR3 here is CASSFPSRDEQFF. In DNA, the CDR3 is TGTGCCAGCAGCTTCCCCTCCCGGGATGAGCAGTTCTTC. Based on the CDR3 plus reference TRBV13 and TRBJ2-1, the full variable domain is AAGVIQSPRHLIKEKRETATLKCYPIPRHDTVYWYQQGPGQDPQFLISFYEKMQSDKGSIPDRFSAQQFSDYHSELNMSSLELGDSALYFCASSFPSRDEQFFGPGTRLTVL.

The gene calls are TRBV30 and TRBJ1-1; D gene ambiguous. Germline V CDR1 and CDR2: GTSNPN, SVGIG (reference sequence). Between the trimmed V and J ends, which lost 0 bases and 0 bases, there was a span of 8 bases. The CDR3 has 14 residues. The CDR3: CAWSVEPMNTEAFF. The CDR3, as DNA: TGTGCCTGGAGTGTGGAGCCTATGAACACTGAAGCTTTCTTT.

The CDR3 is CASSSPSGGYEQYF. DNA for the CDR3: TGTGCCAGCAGCTCACCTAGCGGGGGCTACGAGCAGTACTTC. The genes are TRBV7-9 and TRBJ2-7; 10 bases line up with TRBD2. CDR3 length equals 14 residues. Trimming took 4 bases from V and 3 from J; bases not matched to a gene: 3. CDR1 is SEHNR and CDR2 is FQNEAQ in the germline V gene (reference sequence).

The V and J genes are TRBV19 and TRBJ1-5, with D unclear. The germline V gene has CDR1 LNHDA and CDR2 SQIVND (reference sequence). The CDR3 is made up of 13 amino acids. V was trimmed by 3 bases and J by 3 bases, leaving 6 bases between them. The CDR3 loop reads CASSMQVNQPQHF. As DNA, the CDR3 is TGTGCCAGTAGTATGCAGGTCAATCAGCCCCAGCATTTT.

J is TRBJ2-5 and V is TRBV27; TRBD2 is a possible D gene (5 bases). CDR3 length: 15 amino acids. The germline V gene has CDR1 MNHEY and CDR2 SMNVEV (reference sequence). The germline V and J ends were trimmed by 5 bases and 1 base, with 14 bases remaining between them. CDR3 coding DNA: TGTGCCAGCAGTCCCTTGAGCGGAACCCAAGAGACCCAGTACTTC. It codes for CASSPLSGTQETQYF.

This clonotype was found a few times. This chain uses TRBV5-1 with TRBJ2-7, with 7 bases aligning to TRBD1. V trimming: 6 bases; J trimming: 4 bases; junction bases outside the gene matches: 10. Germline CDR1 SGHRS, CDR2 YFSETQ. CDR3 length: 14 amino acids. CDR3 amino acids: CASKNSGTEYEQYF. CDR3 in DNA: TGCGCCAGCAAGAACTCCGGGACAGAATACGAGCAGTACTTC.

The chain joins TRBV4-1 to TRBJ1-2; 8 nucleotides agree with TRBD1. The CDR3 has 13 residues. The V gene end was trimmed by 4 bases and the J gene end by 7 bases; junction bases not matched to a gene: 5. Germline V gene lookup returns CDR1 MGHRA and CDR2 YSYEKL. The DNA of the CDR3 is TGCGCCAGCAGCCTGACAGGGGTACCTGGCTACACCTTC. Translating gives CASSLTGVPGYTF.

Here the CDR3 DNA reads TGTGCCAGCAGTTTATCGGGTCAAGGGTGGGCACATGAGCAGTTCTTC. As protein: CASSLSGQGWAHEQFF. The chain has TRBV27 and TRBJ2-1; D ambiguous. V lost 0 bases, J lost 8 bases, and 17 bases lay in between. The CDR3 sequence is 16 residues long. Germline CDR1 is MNHEY and CDR2 is SMNVEV (reference sequence).

The J gene is TRBJ2-3, the V gene TRBV6-1; D is undetermined. Germline V gene sequence: CDR1 MNHNS, CDR2 SASEGT. Trimming took 1 base from V and 1 from J, leaving 9 bases between them. This CDR3 has 15 amino acids. The CDR3 region has the DNA TGTGCCAGCAGTGAAGTACTGCTCGGCACAGATACGCAGTATTTT. It is translated as CASSEVLLGTDTQYF.